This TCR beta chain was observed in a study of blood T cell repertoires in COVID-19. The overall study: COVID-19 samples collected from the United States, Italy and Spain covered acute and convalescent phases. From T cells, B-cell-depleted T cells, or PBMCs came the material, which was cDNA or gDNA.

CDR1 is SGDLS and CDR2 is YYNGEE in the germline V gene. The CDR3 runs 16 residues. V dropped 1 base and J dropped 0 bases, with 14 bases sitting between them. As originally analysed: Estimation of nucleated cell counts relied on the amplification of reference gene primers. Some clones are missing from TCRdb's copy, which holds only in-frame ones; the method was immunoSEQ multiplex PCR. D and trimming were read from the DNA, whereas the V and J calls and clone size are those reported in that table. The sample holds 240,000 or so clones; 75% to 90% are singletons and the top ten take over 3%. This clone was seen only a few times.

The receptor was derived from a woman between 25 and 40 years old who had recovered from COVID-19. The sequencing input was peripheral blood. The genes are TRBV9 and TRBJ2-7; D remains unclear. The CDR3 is CASSVSLDSFSYEQYF. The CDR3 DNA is TGTGCCAGCAGCGTAAGCCTCGACTCCTTCTCCTACGAGCAGTACTTC.